Below, one TCR beta chain is given with its context. The antigen it recognizes is unknown. No base-level quality is on record; no much larger clone is a single base apart. In total, about 650 healthy bone marrow donors made up the cohort. All cohort members were sampled while nominally healthy, although unrecorded immune exposures were likely present. The donor was CMV seropositive and was included in the group of 290 or so seropositive cohort members. A peripheral blood sample was provided by each donor, and peripheral blood mononuclear cells were used for TCR beta sequencing. Genomic DNA extraction from the blood cell samples was performed with the Qiagen DNeasy Blood Extraction Kit. The source of the sample is a study of cytomegalovirus exposure and HLA in healthy donors (dated by TCRdb to about 2017). With regard to the full study: An earlier analysis of more than 550 of the donors reported about 300 Gb of sequence data and 117 million unique TCR beta sequences obtained from about 170 million T cells. About 320 gigabases of sequencing data and tens of millions of unique TCR sequences were included in an early release covering under 650 HLA-typed donors. Among the roughly 410 genotyped donors, around 81% belonged to the genetic ancestry cluster associated with self-reported Caucasian donors. The aim of the study was to test whether cataloging public T cell receptors could identify signatures of past pathogen exposure. The study used immunosequencing to profile the T cell repertoires of some 600 subjects and linked those repertoires to cytomegalovirus serostatus. A separate validation cohort of about 110 different subjects was used in addition to the roughly 640-subject first cohort. The study combined high-throughput TCR immunosequencing, statistical association of individual TCRs with disease status, and machine learning to predict cytomegalovirus infection status. In a later analysis, previously published TCR beta repertoires from 670 or so donors were re-analyzed and high-resolution HLA genotyping was added so that TCR occurrence patterns could be studied. In the later analysis, no new phenotypic data were used to find candidate immune exposures; instead, reliance was placed on TCR beta sequences and their occurrence across donors. To decide whether each TCR beta V gene segment behaved as functional or pseudogenic, an earlier analysis of some 540 of the donors relied on high-throughput TCR beta sequencing. Donor age, sex, ethnicity and CMV serostatus were compiled together with the repertoire data. A later genetic analysis used genome-wide SNP genotypes for about 60% of the roughly 700 donors, treating that subset as a discovery cohort. All discovery cohort repertoires had been generated on a single sequencing platform. Both class I and class II loci were covered by HLA typing, at four-digit resolution. The number of donors typed differed by locus, with about 629-640 for A, B, C, DRB1 and DQB1, about 500 for DQA1, 600 to 610 for DPA1, and some 440 for DPB1. Because of strong linkage in the cohort, five DR-DQ haplotypes were treated as single units for association and clustering. Among some 410 genotyped donors of the cohort, an average of around 250,000 unique TCR beta nucleotide sequences was sequenced per donor, of which approximately 19% were non-productive. Broader findings and caveats from the paper: Because the 87-base-pair reads could not distinguish some IMGT-functional V segments, including TRBV6-2 and TRBV6-3, those segments were excluded. In a later analysis, several top co-occurrence clusters were reported to appear linked to parvovirus B19, influenza, CMV and Epstein-Barr virus. Correlated functional status among segregating V segments might reflect linkage disequilibrium, but an unknown experimental factor could not be ruled out. A cluster of highly shared sequence variants was judged likely to be a technical artifact of the sequencing pipeline. A later analysis found that most CMV-associated TCR beta chains appeared HLA-restricted, with HLA associations seemingly driven largely by CMV exposure. Most TCR sequences were seen in very few donors, while some public TCRs were found in many individuals. The authors suggested that the approach could potentially be extended to other disease states and immunological phenotypes. According to a later genetic analysis, donors in an Asian-associated ancestry cluster had fewer N-insertions in productive TCRs than the approximately 710-donor mean. An association between a missense DCLRE1C variant and V-gene and J-gene trimming of TCR beta chains was found in a later genetic analysis and replicated in an independent cohort. In vitro tests confirmed that a few of the cytomegalovirus-associated TCR beta chains recognize cytomegalovirus antigens. In an earlier analysis of approximately 590 of the donors, most TCR beta V segments appeared in productive rearrangements about 87% or about 30% of the time, broadly matching IMGT annotations. Compared with equally common non-associated chains, HLA-associated TCR beta chains in a later analysis were more clonally expanded and had lower generation probabilities. The earlier analysis of 450 to 700 of the donors excluded 15 to 20 rarely observed V segments, including chromosome 9 orphons, because counts were too low. In a later analysis, the rate of TCR association differed among HLA loci, with DRB1 alleles having the most associated TCRs and HLA-C alleles having the fewest. Immune exposure information for the cohort was limited to CMV serostatus. In both the original and validation cohorts, the classifier was reported to diagnose cytomegalovirus status with high specificity and sensitivity. In the study, around 150 TCR beta chains were listed as associated with cytomegalovirus. Because HLA typing was missing for some donors at each locus, association tests included only the typed subset. At a false discovery rate of 0.05, a later analysis linked 16,951 TCR beta sequences to specific HLA alleles. In this cohort, only TCR beta chains were sequenced, and detectable features were limited by the absence of alpha or paired-chain data. A further reported finding was that TCR beta sequences accurately predicted the HLA-A and HLA-B alleles for most subjects in the first cohort. When HLA alleles, especially DR and DQ, strongly co-occurred, attributing TCR associations to individual alleles was difficult. The presence/absence analyses assumed that sequencing depth was roughly uniform across donors, and that assumption may not be true.

At the junction V is shortened by 0 bases and J by 4 bases, with 4 bases in between. CDR1 and CDR2, looked up from the germline V gene, are MNHEY and SVGAGI. From its cysteine to its phenylalanine, the CDR3 spans 13 amino acids. Just CDR3 DNA is preserved here, 39 bases in frame from base 1. The method behind the library was the immunoSEQ multiplex PCR assay. For the multiplex PCR, a mixture combining 60 forward primers for TCR Vbeta segments and 13 reverse primers for TCR Jbeta segments was used. Amplification of the CDR3 region of rearranged TCR beta genes was performed with a multiplex PCR assay on genomic DNA. The amplified TCR beta libraries were sequenced on the Illumina HiSeq System as 87-base-pair reads. From the authors' description of their analysis: In a later analysis, around 80 million unique TCR beta chains were counted across the 500 to 850 repertoires, and some 10 million of these chains were shared by at least two donors. A nearest-neighbor algorithm error-corrected the raw reads and collapsed the reads into unique sequences, merging closely related sequences to remove PCR and sequencing errors. To assign V, D and J gene segments, CDR3 sequences were aligned to IMGT reference sequences. For a sequence to be retained, at least a six-nucleotide match to both a V gene segment and a J gene segment was required. A rearrangement was called productive if the CDR3 had no stop codons and remained in frame with V and J, and every other rearrangement was called non-productive. CDR3 was defined by IMGT convention, running from the second conserved V-encoded cysteine to the conserved J-encoded phenylalanine. Sequences without an unambiguous match to a single V gene segment were excluded from the earlier analysis of 500 to 700 of the donors. In an earlier analysis of several hundred of the donors, V segments were called functional above 56.7% productive rearrangements and were called segregating when the between-donor standard deviation exceeded 5%. A statistical classification framework was developed to diagnose cytomegalovirus status using the catalog of TCR beta chain sequences. In a later analysis, V and J genes were assigned by comparing TCR nucleotide sequences against IMGT/GENE-DB human TR gene sequences. Using the TCRdist pipeline, a later analysis assigned CDR3 sequences along with most-parsimonious VDJ recombination scenarios. In a later analysis, each TCR beta chain was defined by its CDR3 amino acid sequence together with its V-gene family, and reads lacking a unique V-gene family were excluded. In a later analysis, fewer than 650 highly shared, low-generation-probability nucleotide sequences were removed to address suspected cross-contamination and a sequencing artifact. In a later analysis, a clonal expansion index was calculated for each public chain from normalized within-repertoire ranks of inferred template counts. A later analysis computed generation probabilities with a VDJ recombination model fitted to out-of-frame rearrangements, and checked the results against IGoR. In a later analysis, TCR-TCR, TCR-HLA and TCR-CMV co-occurrence was scored with hypergeometric tests, and a repertoire-size bias correction was applied to TCR pairs. To estimate false discovery rates, a later analysis permuted the HLA or CMV assignments 20 times. In a later analysis, co-occurring TCRs were grouped using DBSCAN, and TCRdist sequence similarity was added for clustering within HLA-allele-positive subsets. Repertoires with fewer than 30,000 or more than 120,000 public chains, plus five repertoires with anomalous nucleotide sharing, were excluded from co-occurrence clustering. TCRdb stores this immuneACCESS table with in-frame sequences only. Part of the clones is absent; in the studies checked, under half of the shortfall reflects unresolved V genes, and no reason is known for the rest. V and J calls and clone size are as listed in that table; D and trimming were resolved from the DNA. The sample table contains over 150,000 clones; only one count was recorded for roughly 80% of them. More than 5.5% of the sample is in the top ten clones.

The chain joins TRBV6-5 to TRBJ1-5; the D gene remains uncertain. Sequences were obtained from PBMCs. The TCR comes from a man aged 25-40 years in good health and CMV-seropositive. The CDR3 reads CASSYSRNQPQHF. The DNA sequence follows: TGTGCCAGCAGTTACTCCAGGAATCAGCCCCAGCATTTT.